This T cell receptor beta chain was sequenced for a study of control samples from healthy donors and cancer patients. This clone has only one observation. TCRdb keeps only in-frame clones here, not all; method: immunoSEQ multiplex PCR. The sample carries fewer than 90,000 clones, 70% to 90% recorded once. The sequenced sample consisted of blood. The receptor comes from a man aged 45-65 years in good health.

For the CDR3, the DNA is TGTGCCAGTAGTATCGTCGTGTGGATGAACACTGAAGCTTTCTTT. Translation gives CASSIVVWMNTEAFF. The chain combines TRBV19 with TRBJ1-1; no firm D call. CDR1 and CDR2 from the germline V gene are LNHDA and SQIVND (reference sequence). This CDR3 contains 15 residues. The V end was cut by 3 bases, the J end by 0 bases, with 11 bases between. Drawing the rest from reference TRBV19 and TRBJ1-1, the complete variable domain is DGGITQSPKYLFRKEGQNVTLSCEQNLNHDAMYWYRQDPGQGLRLIYYSQIVNDFQKGDIAEGYSVSREKKESFPLTVTSAQKNPTAFYLCASSIVVWMNTEAFFGQGTRLTVV.